A selection of T cell receptor beta chains follows, all from one sample in a study of cytomegalovirus exposure and HLA in healthy donors. The protocol was immunoSEQ multiplex PCR, while the TCRdb copy is restricted to in-frame clones and leaves out a portion. The sample shows around 170,000 clones, just over 75% of them seen only once. The specimen was PBMCs. These receptor sequences come from a man aged 18 to 29 in good health and CMV-seronegative. Both conserved end residues are part of each CDR3. The D gene is left open where the match is weak. Clone size is shown for a subset of rows, as once, few, many or a class of expanded clone.

clone_size: NA; v_call: TRBV6-1; j_call: TRBJ2-7; d_call: NA; cdr3_aa: CASSEPSRSLEQYF; cdr3_nt: TGTGCCAGCAGTGAACCGTCCCGGTCCCTCGAGCAGTACTTC
clone_size: NA; v_call: TRBV11-3; j_call: TRBJ2-3; d_call: TRBD1; cdr3_aa: CASSLQGASWTDTQYF; cdr3_nt: TGTGCCAGCAGCCTTCAGGGGGCCTCTTGGACAGATACGCAGTATTTT
clone_size: NA; v_call: TRBV13; j_call: TRBJ1-2; d_call: TRBD1; cdr3_aa: CASRRVGQTNYTF; cdr3_nt: TGTGCCAGCAGGCGGGTGGGACAGACTAATTACACCTTC
clone_size: NA; v_call: TRBV5-4; j_call: TRBJ1-1; d_call: TRBD1; cdr3_aa: CASSPGTGGGRDTEAFF; cdr3_nt: TGTGCCAGCAGCCCAGGGACAGGGGGAGGTCGTGACACTGAAGCTTTCTTT
clone_size: NA; v_call: TRBV20-1; j_call: TRBJ1-2; d_call: NA; cdr3_aa: CSAFENYGYTF; cdr3_nt: TGCAGTGCTTTTGAGAACTATGGCTACACCTTC
clone_size: once; v_call: TRBV18; j_call: TRBJ1-2; d_call: NA; cdr3_aa: CASSPEGRRYGYTF; cdr3_nt: TGTGCCAGCTCACCAGAGGGGAGGAGGTATGGCTACACCTTC
clone_size: NA; v_call: TRBV21-1; j_call: TRBJ1-1; d_call: NA; cdr3_aa: CASTGGGCRTEAFF; cdr3_nt: TGTGCCAGCACCGGGGGAGGTTGTCGCACTGAAGCTTTCTTT
clone_size: few; v_call: TRBV10-1; j_call: TRBJ1-5; d_call: NA; cdr3_aa: CASREARGPQHF; cdr3_nt: TGCGCCAGCAGGGAGGCCCGGGGGCCCCAGCATTTT
clone_size: NA; v_call: TRBV5-6; j_call: TRBJ2-1; d_call: TRBD1; cdr3_aa: CASSYNRGPGFF; cdr3_nt: TGTGCCAGCAGCTACAACAGGGGGCCAGGGTTCTTC
clone_size: NA; v_call: TRBV6-1; j_call: TRBJ2-3; d_call: NA; cdr3_aa: CASSLLGGYTDTQYF; cdr3_nt: TGTGCCAGCAGCTTGCTAGGGGGTTACACAGATACGCAGTATTTT
clone_size: few; v_call: TRBV5-4; j_call: TRBJ2-1; d_call: TRBD1; cdr3_aa: CASSLDRGNEQFF; cdr3_nt: TGTGCCAGCAGCTTAGACAGGGGCAATGAGCAGTTCTTC
clone_size: once; v_call: TRBV6-1; j_call: TRBJ1-6; d_call: NA; cdr3_aa: CASSGAGVGNSPLHF; cdr3_nt: TGTGCCAGCAGTGGCGCAGGGGTAGGGAATTCACCCCTCCACTTT
clone_size: NA; v_call: TRBV19; j_call: TRBJ2-7; d_call: TRBD1; cdr3_aa: CASSPGQAFYEQYF; cdr3_nt: TGTGCCAGTAGTCCGGGACAGGCCTTCTACGAGCAGTACTTC
clone_size: few; v_call: TRBV29-1; j_call: TRBJ2-1; d_call: TRBD2; cdr3_aa: CSVGGLAGGRISSEQFF; cdr3_nt: TGCAGCGTCGGCGGACTAGCGGGCGGTCGTATCTCTAGTGAGCAGTTCTTC
clone_size: NA; v_call: TRBV6-5; j_call: TRBJ1-2; d_call: NA; cdr3_aa: CASSYGLRDGYTF; cdr3_nt: TGTGCCAGCAGTTACGGACTTAGGGATGGCTACACCTTC
clone_size: NA; v_call: TRBV11-2; j_call: TRBJ2-1; d_call: NA; cdr3_aa: CASSADNPAYNEQFF; cdr3_nt: TGTGCCAGCAGCGCCGACAACCCAGCCTACAATGAGCAGTTCTTC
clone_size: once; v_call: TRBV7-2; j_call: TRBJ2-2; d_call: NA; cdr3_aa: CASSPRGTGELFF; cdr3_nt: TGTGCCAGCAGCCCAAGGGGCACCGGGGAGCTGTTTTTT
clone_size: NA; v_call: TRBV7-2; j_call: TRBJ2-7; d_call: NA; cdr3_aa: CASRTADSDNPYEQYF; cdr3_nt: TGTGCCAGCAGGACCGCGGATTCGGACAACCCCTACGAGCAGTACTTC
clone_size: few; v_call: TRBV5-6; j_call: TRBJ2-5; d_call: TRBD2; cdr3_aa: CASSLGGLAGGKTQYF; cdr3_nt: TGTGCCAGCAGCTTGGGGGGACTAGCGGGGGGGAAGACCCAGTACTTC
clone_size: NA; v_call: TRBV7-3; j_call: TRBJ2-1; d_call: NA; cdr3_aa: CASSLLGGASYNEQFF; cdr3_nt: TGTGCCAGCAGCCTCCTCGGGGGAGCAAGCTACAATGAGCAGTTCTTC
clone_size: NA; v_call: TRBV5-6; j_call: TRBJ1-2; d_call: NA; cdr3_aa: CASSKRQLGYYGYTF; cdr3_nt: TGTGCCAGCAGCAAAAGACAGCTAGGGTACTATGGCTACACCTTC
clone_size: NA; v_call: TRBV29-1; j_call: TRBJ2-7; d_call: TRBD1; cdr3_aa: CSVEDRGQSLYEQYF; cdr3_nt: TGCAGCGTTGAAGATCGGGGACAGTCCCTCTACGAGCAGTACTTC
clone_size: NA; v_call: TRBV7-8; j_call: TRBJ1-3; d_call: NA; cdr3_aa: CASSFDFSGNTIYF; cdr3_nt: TGTGCCAGCAGCTTCGACTTCTCTGGAAACACCATATATTTT
clone_size: NA; v_call: TRBV2; j_call: TRBJ2-7; d_call: NA; cdr3_aa: CASSEQIIYEQYF; cdr3_nt: TGTGCCAGCAGTGAACAGATAATCTACGAGCAGTACTTC
clone_size: NA; v_call: TRBV5-1; j_call: TRBJ2-1; d_call: NA; cdr3_aa: CASSLVSGYFDEQFF; cdr3_nt: TGCGCCAGCAGCTTGGTGTCAGGTTACTTCGATGAGCAGTTCTTC
clone_size: NA; v_call: TRBV7-8; j_call: TRBJ2-1; d_call: NA; cdr3_aa: CASSWGGPPRDEQFF; cdr3_nt: TGTGCCAGCTCTTGGGGGGGGCCCCCACGTGATGAGCAGTTCTTC
clone_size: NA; v_call: TRBV6-5; j_call: TRBJ2-7; d_call: NA; cdr3_aa: CASSYDGRTYEQYF; cdr3_nt: TGTGCCAGCAGTTATGACGGGAGAACCTACGAGCAGTACTTC
clone_size: few; v_call: TRBV4-3; j_call: TRBJ2-3; d_call: TRBD1; cdr3_aa: CASSQGTGGADTQYF; cdr3_nt: TGCGCCAGCAGCCAAGGGACAGGGGGCGCAGATACGCAGTATTTT
clone_size: few; v_call: TRBV6-5; j_call: TRBJ1-1; d_call: TRBD1; cdr3_aa: CASSPSDREAFF; cdr3_nt: TGTGCCAGCAGTCCCTCGGACAGGGAAGCTTTCTTT